This TCR beta chain derives from a study of blood T cell repertoires in COVID-19. Looking at the study overall: PBMCs, B-cell-depleted T cells, or T cells were the source of the cDNA or gDNA that made up the material.

The CDR3 runs 13 residues. Trimming took off 4 bases at V and 2 bases at J, with 8 bases between the two ends. CDR1 LGHNA and CDR2 YNFKEQ come from the germline V gene. Method: immunoSEQ multiplex PCR; TCRdb's copy keeps in-frame clones and lacks some. The sample consists of approximately 160,000 clones, over 75% of them appearing once. The receptor comes from a man between 65 and 85 years old with acute or convalescent COVID-19. Specimen: peripheral blood. The genes are TRBV4-2 and TRBJ1-2; D remains ambiguous. This chain's CDR3 is CASSRERNYGYTF. The DNA for the CDR3 is TGTGCCAGCAGCCGGGAGAGAAACTATGGCTACACCTTC.